The T cell receptor beta chain described here comes from a study of cytomegalovirus exposure and HLA in healthy donors (dated by TCRdb to 2015 to 2018). With respect to the entire study: An earlier analysis of roughly 500 of the donors reported 250 to 350 Gb of sequence data and roughly 110 million unique TCR beta sequences from 150 million to 200 million T cells. About 300 gigabases of sequencing data and approximately 93 million unique TCR sequences were included in an early release covering several hundred HLA-typed donors. Among the 398 genotyped donors, roughly 80% belonged to the genetic ancestry cluster associated with self-reported Caucasian donors. The study aimed to test whether signatures of past pathogen exposure could be identified by cataloging public T cell receptors. Using immunosequencing, the study profiled T cell repertoires from about 620 subjects and related those repertoires to cytomegalovirus serostatus. A separate validation cohort of approximately 130 different subjects was used in addition to the 666-subject first cohort. To predict cytomegalovirus infection status, the study brought together high-throughput TCR immunosequencing, statistical association of individual TCRs with disease status, and machine learning. To study patterns of TCR occurrence, a later analysis re-analyzed previously published TCR beta repertoires from hundreds of donors and added high-resolution HLA genotyping. The later analysis used no new phenotypic data to find candidate immune exposures, relying instead on TCR beta sequences and their occurrence across donors. In an earlier analysis of 587 of the donors, high-throughput TCR beta sequencing was used to judge whether each TCR beta V gene segment behaved as functional or pseudogenic. Donor age, sex, ethnicity and CMV serostatus were collected together with the repertoire data. Genome-wide SNP genotypes for about 55% of the 666 donors were used in a later genetic analysis, which treated that subset as a discovery cohort. Every discovery cohort repertoire had been produced on one sequencing platform. HLA typing covered class I and class II loci at four-digit resolution. Typing coverage varied by locus: roughly 620-640 donors for A, B, C, DRB1 and DQB1; approximately 560 for DQA1; more than 600 for DPA1; 400 to 480 for DPB1. Because of strong linkage in the cohort, roughly five DR-DQ haplotypes were treated as single units for association and clustering. Across around 400 genotyped donors of the cohort, an average of roughly 230,000 unique TCR beta nucleotide sequences per donor were sequenced, and 15% to 20% of those sequences were non-productive. Here is what the overall study found, with its caveats: A later analysis associated around 16,000 TCR beta sequences with specific HLA alleles at a false discovery rate of 0.05. The classifier was reported to diagnose cytomegalovirus status with high specificity and sensitivity in both the original and validation cohorts. Because some donors lacked HLA typing at each locus, the association tests relied only on the typed subset. The cohort was sequenced for TCR beta chains only, and without alpha or paired-chain data the features that could be detected were limited. A later analysis reported that several top co-occurrence clusters appeared linked to parvovirus B19, influenza, CMV and Epstein-Barr virus. Correlated functional status among segregating V segments might be attributable to linkage disequilibrium, but an unknown experimental factor could not be ruled out. CMV serostatus was the only immune exposure information available for the cohort. Roughly uniform sequencing depth across donors was assumed in presence/absence analyses, although this assumption may not hold. When HLA alleles, especially DR and DQ, strongly co-occurred, TCR associations were difficult to assign to individual alleles. The earlier analysis of approximately 560 of the donors excluded 15 to 20 rarely observed V segments, including chromosome 9 orphons, because counts were too low. The study gave a list of some 150 TCR beta chains associated with cytomegalovirus. Across donors, most TCR sequences were observed very rarely, whereas some public TCRs were present in many individuals. A further reported finding was that TCR beta sequences accurately predicted the HLA-A and HLA-B alleles for most subjects in the first cohort. A few of the identified cytomegalovirus-associated TCR beta chains were confirmed in vitro to be specific for cytomegalovirus antigens. Because the 87-base-pair reads could not distinguish some IMGT-functional V segments, including TRBV6-2 and TRBV6-3, those segments were excluded. The authors suggested that the approach could potentially be extended to other disease states and immunological phenotypes. In an earlier analysis of approximately 600 of the donors, most TCR beta V segments were observed in productive rearrangements about 90% or about 30% of the time, broadly matching IMGT annotations. In a later genetic analysis, fewer N-insertions in productive TCRs were reported among donors in an Asian-associated ancestry cluster than the roughly 700-donor mean. V-gene and J-gene trimming of TCR beta chains was associated with a missense DCLRE1C variant in a later genetic analysis, and the association was replicated in an independent cohort. The sequencing pipeline was judged likely to have produced a cluster of highly shared sequence variants as a technical artifact. In a later analysis, HLA-associated TCR beta chains showed more clonal expansion and lower generation probabilities than non-associated chains that were equally common. Most CMV-associated TCR beta chains appeared to be HLA-restricted in a later analysis, and the HLA associations seemed to be driven largely by CMV exposure. According to a later analysis, TCR association rates differed among HLA loci, with DRB1 alleles showing the most associated TCRs and HLA-C alleles showing the fewest.

The cohort was made up of 666 healthy bone marrow donors. Cohort members were all nominally healthy when sampled, although unrecorded immune exposures were likely present. The donor was CMV seropositive and belonged to the group of 250 to 300 seropositive cohort members. Every donor gave a peripheral blood sample, and the peripheral blood mononuclear cells from that sample were used for TCR beta sequencing. Genomic DNA extraction from the blood cell samples was performed with the Qiagen DNeasy Blood Extraction Kit. To prepare the library, the immunoSEQ multiplex PCR assay was applied. The multiplex PCR relied on a mix of 60 forward primers for TCR Vbeta segments and 13 reverse primers for TCR Jbeta segments. Amplification of the CDR3 region of rearranged TCR beta genes was performed with a multiplex PCR assay on genomic DNA. The Illumina HiSeq System was used to sequence the amplified TCR beta libraries as 87-base-pair reads. The authors' analysis ran thus. A later analysis tallied 75 million to 95 million unique TCR beta chains across the 666 repertoires, and around 10 million of those chains were shared by two or more donors. To remove PCR and sequencing errors, raw reads were error-corrected and collapsed into unique sequences using a nearest-neighbor algorithm that merged closely related sequences. To assign V, D and J gene segments, CDR3 sequences were aligned to IMGT reference sequences. Each retained sequence needed at least a six-nucleotide match to both a V gene segment and a J gene segment. A rearrangement counted as productive if the CDR3 had no stop codons and remained in frame with V and J, and every other rearrangement counted as non-productive. CDR3 was defined by IMGT convention, running from the second conserved V-encoded cysteine to the conserved J-encoded phenylalanine. The earlier analysis of 550 to 650 of the donors excluded any sequence lacking an unambiguous match to a single V gene segment. In an earlier analysis of 587 of the donors, V segments were called functional above 56.7% productive rearrangements and were called segregating when the between-donor standard deviation exceeded 5%. A statistical classification framework was built to diagnose cytomegalovirus status from the catalog of TCR beta chain sequences. A later analysis assigned V and J genes by comparing TCR nucleotide sequences with IMGT/GENE-DB human TR gene sequences. Using the TCRdist pipeline, a later analysis assigned CDR3 sequences along with most-parsimonious VDJ recombination scenarios. In a later analysis, each TCR beta chain was defined by its CDR3 amino acid sequence together with its V-gene family, and reads without a unique V-gene family were excluded. In a later analysis, a few hundred highly shared, low-generation-probability nucleotide sequences were removed to address suspected cross-contamination and a sequencing artifact. In a later analysis, a clonal expansion index was calculated for each public chain from normalized within-repertoire ranks of inferred template counts. In a later analysis, generation probabilities were computed using a VDJ recombination model fitted to out-of-frame rearrangements, and the results were checked against IGoR. In a later analysis, TCR-TCR, TCR-HLA and TCR-CMV co-occurrence was scored with hypergeometric tests, and a repertoire-size bias correction was applied to TCR pairs. A later analysis estimated false discovery rates by permuting HLA or CMV assignments 20 times. A later analysis grouped co-occurring TCRs with DBSCAN, adding TCRdist sequence similarity when clustering within HLA-allele-positive subsets. Repertoires with fewer than 30,000 or more than 120,000 public chains were left out of co-occurrence clustering, as were several repertoires with anomalous nucleotide sharing. The clones in this table, taken by TCRdb from immuneACCESS, are in-frame only. Not every clone is retained; where verified, under half of the shortfall comes from an unresolved V gene, and the cause of the rest is unknown. V and J calls and clone size are those listed in that table; D and trimming were worked out from the DNA. This sample has 150,000 to 200,000 clones in its table, and 80% to 90% of those were observed once. In total, the top ten clones hold approximately 1.8% of the sample.

From its cysteine to its phenylalanine, the CDR3 spans 15 amino acids. Of all the DNA, just the CDR3 is kept, 45 bases in frame from base 1. Taken from the germline V gene, the CDR1 and CDR2 loops are SGHAT and FQNNGV. Trimming accounts for 2 bases at V and 5 bases at J, while the number of junction bases matched to no gene is 8. Of note for this clone: Its antigen is not yet known. No much larger clone exists at a distance of one base, and base qualities are not known.

The clonotype was recovered from a man in his forties or fifties in good health and CMV-seropositive. Sequences were obtained from PBMCs. The rearrangement combines TRBV11-2 with TRBJ1-1, and 7 bases in between align with TRBD1. The sequenced DNA: TGTGCCAGCAGCTTAAAGGGGGCGCTCGGGACTGAAGCTTTCTTT. Its translation reads: CASSLKGALGTEAFF. The variable domain in full, with residues beyond the CDR3 obtained from the reference TRBV11-2 and TRBJ1-1 genes, is EAGVAQSPRYKIIEKRQSVAFWCNPISGHATLYWYQQILGQGPKLLIQFQNNGVVDDSQLPKDRFSAERLKGVDSTLKIQPAKLEDSAVYLCASSLKGALGTEAFFGQGTRLTVV.